The present entry profiles one TCR beta chain with its context. Other DNA sequences of this sample code for an identical CDR3. Data came from immunoSEQ multiplex PCR; TCRdb stores just in-frame clones and leaves some out. The sample lists 4,000 to 6,000 clones, approximately 64% occurring once. This sample is part of a study of T cells in tumors and immune-related adverse events. V was clipped by 3 bases and J by 2 bases; unmatched bases: 11. CDR3 length: 17 amino acids. CDR1 is LGHNA and CDR2 is YNFKEQ in the germline V gene. The J gene is TRBJ2-3, the V gene TRBV4-2; 7 bases fit TRBD2. The sample was gut tissue, taken from a patient treated with anti-PD-1 therapy. The TCR was taken from a female donor with metastatic renal cell carcinoma. The CDR3 reads CASSQPSGSGVTDTQYF. Written as DNA, the CDR3 is TGTGCCAGCAGCCAGCCCTCAGGGAGCGGGGTCACAGATACGCAGTATTTT.